What follows is one T cell receptor (beta chain) and its context. This entry comes from a study of T cell responses to AZD1222 COVID-19 vaccine. Overall study: Second-dose groups at about 4 or about 12 weeks were pooled.

Here immunoSEQ multiplex PCR was the method, and the copy in TCRdb shows in-frame clones only, minus some. The data show 150,000 to 200,000 clones, approximately 94% seen once. Looked up from germline, CDR1 is ENHRY and CDR2 is SYGVKD. Trimming pared 8 bases from V and 6 bases from J, leaving 13 bases between. This CDR3 has 12 residues. The sample here was peripheral blood, taken on day 0 of AZD1222 vaccination. The chain uses TRBV10-3 and TRBJ1-2, with TRBD1 as a possible D gene (6 bases). The sequence was obtained from an adult in good health. The CDR3 DNA is TGTGCCATCCCCTCCACAGGGAATGGCTACACCTTC. It yields the protein CAIPSTGNGYTF.